This T cell receptor (beta chain) comes out of a study of cytomegalovirus exposure and HLA in healthy donors. A word on this clone: Its antigen is not identified.

Regarding the study as a whole: Reportedly, fewer N-insertions than the approximately 700-donor mean appeared in an Asian-associated ancestry cluster in a later analysis. Later on, a genetic analysis was performed. It linked a missense variant in DCLRE1C with V- and J-gene trimming of TCR beta.

Vbeta (60) and Jbeta (13) primers were used in the PCR. Clones were sequenced by immunoSEQ multiplex PCR, and TCRdb holds only the in-frame ones, with some missing. The sample records 170,000 or so clones, approximately 88% being singletons. Germline CDR1 is SQVTM and CDR2 is ANQGSEA. J gave up 4 bases and V 1 base, and 3 bases lay outside the gene matches. The CDR3 runs to 14 residues. The chain has TRBV29-1 and TRBJ2-1; 8 nucleotides agree with TRBD1. The clonotype was recovered from a boy aged 2 to 9 in good health and CMV-seronegative. The source material was PBMCs. The CDR3 nucleotides read TGCAGCGTTGAAGGCAGGGGGCAGTACAATGAGCAGTTCTTC. Translating gives CSVEGRGQYNEQFF.